One sample yielded the 10 T cell receptor beta chains listed below, sequenced in a study of blood T cell repertoires in COVID-19. Sequenced by immunoSEQ multiplex PCR; TCRdb stores in-frame clones only, minus some. Among roughly 66,000 clones listed, more than 85% were seen once. The material sequenced was peripheral blood. Every receptor here comes from a human donor with active COVID-19. The donor label of this sample is uncertain.

The gene calls are TRBV28 and TRBJ2-2, with 9 nucleotides matching TRBD2. V shed 7 bases, J shed 4 bases, and the junction held 16 bases outside the gene matches. Germline V gene data show CDR1 as MDHEN and CDR2 as SYDVKM. CDR3 length: 18 amino acids. The CDR3, as DNA: TGTGCCAGCAATGCCGGGTTAGCGGGAGCCCCGGGCACCGGGGAGCTGTTTTTT. Translation: CASNAGLAGAPGTGELFF.

This chain uses TRBV7-7 with TRBJ2-3, with D possibly TRBD2 on 6 matching bases. This CDR3 has 16 residues. The V end lost 5 bases, the J end lost 2 bases, and 17 bases lay between the germline ends. Germline V gives CDR1 SSHAT, CDR2 FNYEAQ (reference sequence). The CDR3 nucleotides are TGTGCCAGCAGCCGACGAGCGGGCCGATACACAGATACGCAGTATTTT. The encoded protein is CASSRRAGRYTDTQYF.

The chain recombines TRBV19 with TRBJ2-1; 10 bases are a match to TRBD2. Germline V gene sequence: CDR1 LNHDA, CDR2 SQIVND (reference sequence). V lost 7 bases, J lost 6 bases, and 6 bases stayed unmatched. The CDR3 sequence is 14 residues long. The CDR3: CASIPSGGLNEQFF. DNA for the CDR3: TGTGCCAGTATCCCTAGCGGGGGACTCAATGAGCAGTTCTTC.

The gene calls are TRBV28 and TRBJ1-4; D may be TRBD1 (6 bases). This CDR3 comprises 12 residues. Trimming removed 8 bases at V and 8 bases at J, with 12 bases between. The germline gives CDR1 MDHEN, CDR2 SYDVKM. In DNA form, the CDR3 reads TGTGCCAGCCTCGGGACACAAGAAAAACTGTTTTTT. Encoded protein: CASLGTQEKLFF.

V gene TRBV15 combines with J gene TRBJ2-5; no firm D call. CDR1 is LNHNV, CDR2 YYDKDF, per germline (reference sequence). The CDR3 is 13 residues long. The V gene lost 0 bases and the J gene lost 5 bases, with 7 bases spanning the gap. CDR3 sequence: CATSRDPSETQYF. CDR3 in DNA: TGTGCCACCAGCAGAGACCCGTCGGAGACCCAGTACTTC.

The rearrangement links TRBV24-1 to TRBJ2-3; 12 bases are shared with TRBD2. The J segment lost 2 bases and the V segment lost 4 bases, leaving 27 bases of the junction unmatched. Germline V gives CDR1 KGHDR, CDR2 SFDVKD. The CDR3 totals 24 residues. This CDR3 reads CATSDSIPPPTSGRHPALTDTQYF. CDR3 sequence (DNA): TGTGCCACCAGTGACTCGATCCCCCCCCCTACTAGCGGGAGGCACCCCGCCCTCACAGATACGCAGTATTTT.

This chain links TRBV6-2 or TRBV6-3 with TRBJ2-7; the match to TRBD2 covers 10 bases. The CDR3 is 17 residues long. Germline lookup yields CDR1 MNHEY and CDR2 SVGEGT. The V gene end was trimmed by 2 bases and the J gene end by 3 bases; junction bases not matched to a gene: 10. CDR3 sequence reads: CASSYTRTSGPLYEQYF. In DNA form, the CDR3 reads TGTGCCAGCAGTTACACCCGGACTAGCGGACCCCTCTACGAGCAGTACTTC.

The rearrangement links TRBV28 to TRBJ2-1, with TRBD2 identical over 8 bases. The germline CDR1 and CDR2 sequences are MDHEN and SYDVKM. The length of the CDR3 is 17 residues. After removal of 5 bases from V and 2 bases from J, the junction contained 11 bases not matched to a gene. The CDR3 sequence is CASSTPGLVFAYNEQFF. CDR3 sequence (DNA): TGTGCCAGCAGTACCCCGGGACTAGTCTTCGCCTACAATGAGCAGTTCTTC.

The chain has TRBV28 and TRBJ1-6; D unclear. Germline CDR1 is MDHEN and CDR2 is SYDVKM. Trimming took 6 bases from V and 9 from J, leaving 15 bases between them. This CDR3 region has 14 residues. DNA of the CDR3: TGTGCCAGCAGGTCGGGATCGGGAGTTTCACCCCTCCACTTT. Residues: CASRSGSGVSPLHF.

V and J are TRBV9 and TRBJ1-1, with D possibly being TRBD1 (6 bases). Germline V CDR1 and CDR2: SGDLS, YYNGEE. The CDR3 is 16 amino acids. V lost 3 bases, J lost 0 bases, and 15 bases lay in between. The CDR3 DNA is TGTGCCAGCAGCGCCGGACAGACCAACTTGAACACTGAAGCTTTCTTT. Translating it yields CASSAGQTNLNTEAFF.